A single sample is the source of the 21 T cell receptor beta chains below, sequenced in a study of blood T cells in healthy people across ages. A second PCR of roughly 6 to 12 cycles used a sample-barcoded 5' primer and a J-beta primer mix. TCRdb re-analysed the 5' RACE reads in MiXCR, keeping a single row per CDR3 protein. The sample has roughly 1,100,000 distinct CDR3 sequences, almost 25% seen once. In addition, the sample was reused for a study of T cells of mothers and their children.

The sample comprised blood. These receptors all stem from a girl aged 2 to 9 in good health.

The V and J genes are TRBV11-2 and TRBJ2-1; 8 nucleotides line up with TRBD2. TRBJ2-5 matches the DNA end more closely, so the J call is doubtful. This CDR3 is 13 amino acids long. Germline CDR1 and CDR2: SGHAT and FQNNGV. The CDR3 DNA follows: TGTGCCACCCACCGGGGGGGACAAGAGACCCAGTACTTC. Amino acids: CATHRGGQETQYF.

This clonotype has more than one count but fewer than ten. This chain uses TRBV6-2 or TRBV6-3 with TRBJ2-7; D is unresolved. V gave up 5 bases and J gave up 3 bases, with 5 bases separating them. The CDR3 spans 11 residues. Germline loops: CDR1 MNHEY, CDR2 SVGEGT. The CDR3 protein is CASSQFYEQYF. The CDR3 DNA reads TGTGCCAGCAGTCAATTCTACGAGCAGTACTTC.

The chain is built from TRBV24-1 and TRBJ2-1; D uncertain. The CDR3 runs to 18 residues. V was pared by 8 bases and J by 6 bases, with 28 bases between. Germline V CDR1 and CDR2: KGHDR, SFDVKD. Here the CDR3 DNA reads TGTGCCACCACTAGAACGTTCTTGACTCTGAGTCCCCGCAATGAGCAGTTCTTC. The encoded protein is CATTRTFLTLSPRNEQFF.

The chain combines TRBV11-2 with TRBJ2-7; D not resolved. The CDR3 loop spans 17 amino acids. Germline V gene data show CDR1 as SGHAT and CDR2 as FQNNGV. V lost 1 base, J lost 2 bases, and 18 bases lay in between. CDR3 in DNA: TGTGCCAGCAGCTTAGCCGGGTGGGCACATGGAACCTACGAGCAGTACTTC. Amino acid sequence: CASSLAGWAHGTYEQYF.

The chain is built from TRBV9 and TRBJ2-5, with 9 nucleotides matching TRBD1. The J call is uncertain, as TRBJ2-1 better fits the DNA end. CDR1 and CDR2 (germline): SGDLS, YYNGEE. The CDR3 is 13 residues long. The CDR3 loop is CASSTTGGYEQFF. CDR3 nucleotide sequence: TGTGCCAGCAGCACAACAGGGGGCTATGAGCAGTTCTTC.

This clonotype appeared a single time. The chain combines TRBV9 with TRBJ2-7, with D possibly matching TRBD2 (7 bases). The V and J ends lost 3 bases and 5 bases respectively, with 21 bases between them. The germline CDR1 and CDR2 sequences are SGDLS and YYNGEE. The CDR3 contains 16 residues. The CDR3 here is CASSGGQRGLKHEQYF. The DNA of the CDR3 is TGTGCCAGCAGCGGCGGACAGCGGGGACTTAAGCACGAGCAGTACTTC.

This clonotype was detected a few times. The CDR3 sequence is CSASLAGKETQYF. In nucleotides, the CDR3 is TGCAGTGCTAGTTTGGCAGGCAAAGAGACCCAGTACTTC. The J gene is TRBJ2-5, the V gene TRBV20-1; D unresolved. CDR1 DFQATT and CDR2 SNEGSKA come from the germline V gene (reference sequence). The ends were cut back, 3 bases at V and 3 bases at J, with 11 bases in the middle. The CDR3 runs to 13 residues.

The chain joins TRBV5-6 to TRBJ1-1; no clear D. With 4 bases removed from V and 4 bases from J, the gap between germline ends came to 20 bases. The CDR3 has 16 residues. Germline V gene lookup returns CDR1 SGHDT and CDR2 YYEEEE. CDR3 region: CASSPLSPRVTTEAFF. CDR3 nucleotide sequence: TGTGCCAGCAGCCCTCTCTCGCCCCGGGTCACCACTGAAGCTTTCTTT.

V gene TRBV7-8 combines with J gene TRBJ2-7, with 7 bases fitting TRBD2. The V and J ends lost 7 bases and 1 base, in that order; junction bases with no gene match: 7. CDR1 SGHVS and CDR2 FQNEAQ come from the germline V gene. This CDR3 is built from 14 residues. The CDR3 protein is CASIRASGSYEQYF. CDR3 nucleotides: TGTGCCAGCATCAGGGCTAGCGGATCCTACGAGCAGTACTTC.

The rearrangement uses TRBV29-1 and TRBJ2-5; 12 nucleotides match TRBD2. The J call may not be correct, given that the DNA end is closer to TRBJ2-7. Germline loops: CDR1 SQVTM, CDR2 ANQGSEA. The CDR3 has 15 residues. CDR3 amino acids: CSVRLAGGVSYEQYF. Here the CDR3 DNA reads TGCAGCGTTAGGCTAGCGGGAGGGGTCTCCTACGAGCAGTACTTC.

The V gene is TRBV20-1, the J gene TRBJ2-1; 8 bases align to TRBD1. Trimming at V came to 5 bases and at J to 4 bases, leaving 22 bases not matched to a gene. The CDR3 has 19 amino acids. The germline V gene has CDR1 DFQATT and CDR2 SNEGSKA (reference sequence). CDR3: CSAGDDDRGRTLGYNEQFF. The CDR3 nucleotides are TGCAGTGCTGGTGACGACGACAGGGGCCGTACCCTCGGTTACAATGAGCAGTTCTTC.

This clonotype was observed a few times. The CDR3, as DNA: TGTGCCAGCAGCTTGGTTCGGGCATATGAAGCTTTCTTT. This codes for CASSLVRAYEAFF. This chain uses TRBV5-6 with TRBJ1-1; no reliable D call. Between the trimmed V and J ends, which lost 0 bases and 7 bases, there was a span of 10 bases. This CDR3 comprises 13 residues. Germline CDR1 reads SGHDT; CDR2 reads YYEEEE.

The V call is TRBV10-3, the J call TRBJ2-3, with D possibly being TRBD2 (6 bases). Trimming took off 7 bases at V and 1 base at J, with 6 bases between the two ends. Germline-derived CDR1 and CDR2 are ENHRY and SYGVKD. This CDR3 comprises 12 residues. The CDR3 DNA sequence: TGTGCCATCAAGCGGGGCACAGATACGCAGTATTTT. Residues: CAIKRGTDTQYF.

This clonotype was counted ten times or more. The chain is built from TRBV9 and TRBJ1-1; no definite D call. CDR1 SGDLS and CDR2 YYNGEE come from the germline V gene. V was clipped by 3 bases and J by 1 base, with 10 bases between them. The CDR3 is 14 residues long. Written as DNA, the CDR3 is TGTGCCAGCAGCGCAGACGCAGGGAACACTGAAGCTTTCTTT. It encodes CASSADAGNTEAFF.

This sequence joins TRBV3-1 and TRBJ2-2; 13 bases are shared with TRBD2. This CDR3 spans 16 amino acids. CDR1 is LGHDT, CDR2 YNNKEL, per germline (reference sequence). V gave up 6 bases and J gave up 7 bases; unmatched junction bases: 8. CDR3: CASSSGLAGAGGELFF. The CDR3 coding sequence is TGTGCCAGCAGTTCCGGACTAGCGGGAGCGGGCGGGGAGCTGTTTTTT.

This rearrangement joins TRBV7-2 to TRBJ2-4; D gene uncertain. The CDR3 is 14 amino acids. V gave up 6 bases and J gave up 4 bases, with 13 bases separating them. The V gene's germline CDR1 is SGHTA and CDR2 FQGNSA. CDR3 protein: CASSYAGRKNIQYF. The CDR3 DNA sequence: TGTGCCAGCAGTTACGCCGGCAGAAAAAACATTCAGTACTTC.

Written as DNA, the CDR3 is TGTGCCAGCAGCGTAAGATGGGGCGGGAGTTTCACCGGGGAGCTGTTTTTT. It is translated as CASSVRWGGSFTGELFF. The J gene is TRBJ2-2, the V gene TRBV9; 7 bases map to TRBD2. V lost 1 base, J lost 4 bases, and 10 bases stayed unmatched. CDR3 length: 17 residues. Looked up from germline, CDR1 is SGDLS and CDR2 is YYNGEE.

Only a few counts were recorded for this clonotype. This rearrangement joins TRBV29-1 to TRBJ2-5, with D unresolved. The closer fit of TRBJ2-1 to the DNA end suggests the J call may be wrong. Looked up from germline, CDR1 is SQVTM and CDR2 is ANQGSEA. This CDR3 is built from 12 residues. This chain's CDR3 is CSAVVPYNEQFF. The CDR3 DNA is TGCAGCGCAGTAGTCCCCTACAATGAGCAGTTCTTC.

This clonotype has a handful of counts. The chain combines TRBV5-1 with TRBJ2-2, with D unresolved. Deletions cut 4 bases from V and 3 bases from J, with 4 bases between. CDR3 length: 12 residues. Germline V CDR1 and CDR2: SGHRS, YFSETQ. The CDR3 nucleotides read TGCGCCAGCAGCAAAGACACCGGGGAGCTGTTTTTT. Its translation: CASSKDTGELFF.

The chain employs TRBV3-1 and TRBJ1-6, with 8 bases fitting TRBD1. Germline V gives CDR1 LGHDT, CDR2 YNNKEL (reference sequence). CDR3 length: 13 residues. V lost 4 bases to trimming and J lost 7 bases; unmatched junction nucleotides: 0. CDR3 amino acids: CASSRQGNSPLHF. The CDR3 bases are TGTGCCAGCAGCCGACAGGGGAATTCACCCCTCCACTTT.

CDR3 bases: TGTGCCAGCAGCTTAGAGCGCACAGTGAGGTTTTTT. This codes for CASSLERTVRFF. The rearrangement joins TRBV11-2 to TRBJ1-4, with D uncertain. Trimming cost V 0 bases and J 16 bases, with 12 bases left between them. Germline V CDR1 and CDR2: SGHAT, FQNNGV. The CDR3 has 12 amino acids.